This TCR beta chain was found in a study of blood T cell repertoires in COVID-19. Overall study: The United States, Italy and Spain were the sources of the acute and convalescent COVID-19 samples. T cells, B-cell-depleted T cells, or PBMCs provided the cDNA or gDNA that served as material.

As handled by the study authors: Estimation of nucleated cell counts relied on the amplification of reference gene primers. TCRdb's copy holds only in-frame clones and misses some; the assay was immunoSEQ multiplex PCR. V, J and clone size are taken as reported in that table, and D and trimming were inferred from the DNA itself. Of around 100,000 clones in the sample, nearly 85% were seen once. Germline V lookup: CDR1 MDHEN, CDR2 SYDVKM. The CDR3 extends over 12 amino acids. Trimming removed 6 bases at V and 4 bases at J, with 10 bases between. The source material was peripheral blood. This receptor was identified in a human donor in a cohort sampled during active or convalescent COVID-19. The chain links TRBV28 to TRBJ2-7; D is ambiguous. The CDR3 DNA reads as TGTGCCAGCAGGGTTTCGGGTTACGAGCAGTACTTC. This encodes CASRVSGYEQYF. Full variable domain (remainder filled in from reference TRBV28 and TRBJ2-7): DVKVTQSSRYLVKRTGEKVFLECVQDMDHENMFWYRQDPGLGLRLIYFSYDVKMKEKGDIPEGYSVSREKKERFSLILESASTNQTSMYLCASRVSGYEQYFGPGTRLTVT.